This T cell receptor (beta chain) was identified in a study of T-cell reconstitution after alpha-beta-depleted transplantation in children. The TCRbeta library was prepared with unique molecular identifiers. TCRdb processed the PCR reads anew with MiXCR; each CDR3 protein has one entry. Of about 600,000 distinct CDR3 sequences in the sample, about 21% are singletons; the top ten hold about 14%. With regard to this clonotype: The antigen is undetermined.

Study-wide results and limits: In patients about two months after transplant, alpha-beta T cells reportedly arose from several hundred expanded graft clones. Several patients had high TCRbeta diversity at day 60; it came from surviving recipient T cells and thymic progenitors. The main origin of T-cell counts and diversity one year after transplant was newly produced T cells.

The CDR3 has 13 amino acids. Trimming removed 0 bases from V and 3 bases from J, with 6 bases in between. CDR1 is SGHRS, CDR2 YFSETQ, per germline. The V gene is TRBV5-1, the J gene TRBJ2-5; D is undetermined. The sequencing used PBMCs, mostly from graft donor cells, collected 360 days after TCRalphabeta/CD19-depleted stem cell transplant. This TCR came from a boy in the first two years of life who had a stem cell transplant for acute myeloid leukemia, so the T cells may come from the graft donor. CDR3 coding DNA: TGCGCCAGCAGCTTGGAACTGGAAGAGACCCAGTACTTC. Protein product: CASSLELEETQYF.